The next 22 T cell receptor beta chains were all read from a single sample in a study of blood T cell repertoires in COVID-19. Sequencing used immunoSEQ multiplex PCR; TCRdb keeps in-frame clones, though not all of them. The sample consists of about 190,000 clones, approximately 90% of them appearing once. The sequenced material came from peripheral blood. The receptors were gathered from a man aged 50-59 years with acute or convalescent COVID-19.

J is TRBJ1-2 and V is TRBV6-2 or TRBV6-3, with D tentatively TRBD1 (5 bases). The CDR3 covers 14 residues. Germline V gives CDR1 MNHEY, CDR2 SVGEGT. V shed 0 bases and J shed 2 bases, with 7 bases lying between them. CDR3 bases: TGTGCCAGCAGTTACTCAGGGGCCAACTATGGCTACACCTTC. Residues: CASSYSGANYGYTF.

The chain recombines TRBV11-2 with TRBJ2-7; 8 nucleotides line up with TRBD2. The CDR3 spans 17 residues. The germline CDR1 and CDR2 sequences are SGHAT and FQNNGV. V lost 0 bases to trimming and J lost 5 bases; unmatched junction nucleotides: 12. For the CDR3, the DNA is TGTGCCAGCAGCTTAGAATACGGAGCGGGAGAATACCACGAGCAGTACTTC. As protein: CASSLEYGAGEYHEQYF.

This sequence joins TRBV19 and TRBJ1-5; maybe TRBD1 (5 bases). CDR3 length equals 14 residues. The ends were cut back, 5 bases at V and 4 bases at J, with 12 bases in the middle. Looked up from germline, CDR1 is LNHDA and CDR2 is SQIVND (reference sequence). The CDR3 is CASSGAGGNQPQHF. The CDR3 DNA reads as TGTGCCAGTAGTGGGGCCGGCGGAAATCAGCCCCAGCATTTT.

The V call is TRBV7-9, the J call TRBJ1-1, with a possible D match to TRBD1 (6 bases). V was shortened by 6 bases and J by 5 bases, with 19 bases between the two germline ends. This CDR3 has 15 amino acids. The germline gives CDR1 SEHNR, CDR2 FQNEAQ (reference sequence). The CDR3 loop reads CASSGPEGGETEAFF. In nucleotides, the CDR3 is TGTGCCAGCAGTGGCCCGGAGGGGGGGGAAACTGAAGCTTTCTTT.

CDR3 sequence reads: CASSLGDRGHEQYV. Written as DNA, the CDR3 is TGTGCCAGCAGCTTGGGGGACAGGGGCCACGAGCAGTACGTC. J is TRBJ2-7 and V is TRBV5-6; 10 bases align to TRBD1. CDR1 and CDR2 from the germline V gene are SGHDT and YYEEEE. The CDR3 contains 14 residues. Trimming removed 0 bases from V and 5 bases from J; junction bases left unmatched: 2.

Of note for this clone: The same CDR3 is also encoded by other DNA sequences in this sample. J is TRBJ1-5 and V is TRBV30; TRBD1 agrees at 8 bases. CDR3 length: 13 amino acids. Germline V lookup: CDR1 GTSNPN, CDR2 SVGIG (reference sequence). With 1 base clipped from V and 4 bases from J, the junction kept 0 bases outside the gene matches. The chain's CDR3 is CAWSGTGNQPQHF. CDR3 nucleotide sequence: TGTGCCTGGAGTGGGACAGGGAATCAGCCCCAGCATTTT.

This chain uses TRBV19 with TRBJ2-3, with D tentatively TRBD1 (6 bases). Germline CDR1 reads LNHDA; CDR2 reads SQIVND (reference sequence). The CDR3 consists of 15 residues. Trimming took off 3 bases at V and 0 bases at J, with 10 bases between the two ends. The CDR3 spells CASSMRTGSTDTQYF. The DNA of the CDR3 is TGTGCCAGTAGTATGAGAACAGGGAGCACAGATACGCAGTATTTT. The variable domain in full, with the rest retrieved from reference TRBV19 and TRBJ2-3, is DGGITQSPKYLFRKEGQNVTLSCEQNLNHDAMYWYRQDPGQGLRLIYYSQIVNDFQKGDIAEGYSVSREKKESFPLTVTSAQKNPTAFYLCASSMRTGSTDTQYFGPGTRLTVL.

V and J are TRBV6-4 and TRBJ1-3; unclear D gene. Trimming removed 2 bases at V and 9 bases at J, with 17 bases between. The CDR3 has 15 residues. Looked up from germline, CDR1 is MRHNA and CDR2 is SNTAGT. The CDR3: CASSDPGLPAGTIYF. The CDR3 DNA reads TGTGCCAGCAGTGACCCCGGACTCCCGGCGGGCACCATATATTTT.

The chain couples TRBV6-5 to TRBJ2-2; 11 bases match TRBD2. The junction had 2 bases not matched to a gene; V was cut back by 9 bases and J by 5 bases. Per the germline V gene, CDR1 is MNHEY and CDR2 is SVGAGI. This CDR3 has 13 residues. DNA of the CDR3: TGTGCCAGTGGGACTAGCGGAACCGGGGAGCTGTTTTTT. Its translation: CASGTSGTGELFF.

The CDR3 spells CASSPSGAGETQYF. CDR3 bases: TGTGCCAGCTCACCGTCAGGGGCTGGGGAGACCCAGTACTTC. The chain links TRBV18 to TRBJ2-5; possible D gene TRBD1, 6 bases. Germline loops: CDR1 KGHSH, CDR2 LQKENI. V dropped 3 bases and J dropped 5 bases, with 13 bases sitting between them. This CDR3 has 14 amino acids.

The gene calls are TRBV3-1 (or the pseudogene TRBV3-2) and TRBJ2-2; D is unclear. This CDR3 region has 16 residues. The germline V gene encodes CDR1 LGHDT and CDR2 YNNKEL (reference sequence). Trimming cost V 0 bases and J 2 bases, with 10 bases left between them. The CDR3 region is CASSQDLRPNTGELFF. The CDR3 DNA is TGTGCCAGCAGCCAAGATCTCAGGCCAAACACCGGGGAGCTGTTTTTT.

The genes are TRBV7-8 and TRBJ1-2; 8 positions match TRBD1. Trimming removed 4 bases from V and 4 bases from J; junction bases left unmatched: 2. The CDR3 runs 13 residues. Per the germline V gene, CDR1 is SGHVS and CDR2 is FQNEAQ. CDR3 nucleotide sequence: TGTGCCAGCAGCTCGACAGGGGTCTATGGCTACACCTTC. This encodes CASSSTGVYGYTF.

This sequence joins TRBV24-1 and TRBJ2-1, with D possibly TRBD2 on 7 matching bases. V shed 6 bases and J shed 1 base, with 9 bases lying between them. CDR3 length equals 14 residues. CDR1 KGHDR and CDR2 SFDVKD come from the germline V gene. The CDR3 coding sequence is TGTGCCACCAGTAGGGGGGGGTCCTACAATGAGCAGTTCTTC. This encodes CATSRGGSYNEQFF.

This clone was seen once. This chain uses TRBV4-2 with TRBJ1-2, with TRBD1 as a possible D gene (5 bases). The CDR3 is 14 amino acids. Trimming removed 5 bases from V and 4 bases from J, with 14 bases in between. In germline, CDR1 is LGHNA, CDR2 YNFKEQ. CDR3 nucleotide sequence: TGTGCCAGCAGCAGGGGCATAGGAGCCTATGGCTACACCTTC. This gives the protein CASSRGIGAYGYTF.

V and J are TRBV11-1 and TRBJ1-1; the match to TRBD1 covers 8 bases. This CDR3 has 15 amino acids. Germline CDR1 and CDR2: SGHAT and FQDESV (reference sequence). V lost 5 bases to trimming and J lost 0 bases; unmatched junction nucleotides: 5. CDR3 bases: TGTGCCAGCAGCCCGGGACAGGTGCTGAACACTGAAGCTTTCTTT. As protein: CASSPGQVLNTEAFF. The full variable domain, in which reference TRBV11-1 and TRBJ1-1 provide the parts outside the CDR3, is EAEVAQSPRYKITEKSQAVAFWCDPISGHATLYWYRQILGQGPELLVQFQDESVVDDSQLPKDRFSAERLKGVDSTLKIQPAELGDSAMYLCASSPGQVLNTEAFFGQGTRLTVV.

This rearrangement joins TRBV27 to TRBJ1-6, with D maybe TRBD1 (5 bases). Germline V gene lookup returns CDR1 MNHEY and CDR2 SMNVEV (reference sequence). The CDR3 is 14 residues long. Trimming took off 6 bases at V and 7 bases at J, with 13 bases between the two ends. Here the CDR3 reads CASRRDWGNSPLHF. The CDR3 bases are TGTGCCAGCAGGCGGGACTGGGGAAATTCACCCCTCCACTTT.

V usage is TRBV15 and J usage is TRBJ2-5; 10 nucleotides align to TRBD1. J lost 3 bases, V lost 6 bases, and 7 bases had no gene match. Germline V CDR1 and CDR2: LNHNV, YYDKDF (reference sequence). This CDR3 contains 15 residues. In DNA, the CDR3 is TGTGCCACCAGACAGGACAGGGGGTATGAAGAGACCCAGTACTTC. Translating gives CATRQDRGYEETQYF.

This chain links TRBV6-1 with TRBJ1-3, with a possible D match to TRBD1 (6 bases). Germline CDR1 reads MNHNS; CDR2 reads SASEGT. This CDR3 spans 13 amino acids. V lost 10 bases, J lost 1 base, and 11 bases lay in between. The DNA of the CDR3 is TGTGCCACCGCCCAGGGGTCTGGAAACACCATATATTTT. This gives the protein CATAQGSGNTIYF.

This sequence joins TRBV4-1 and TRBJ2-3, with D unresolved. Looked up from germline, CDR1 is MGHRA and CDR2 is YSYEKL. The CDR3 extends over 12 amino acids. The V end was cut by 7 bases, the J end by 0 bases, with 5 bases between. The CDR3 DNA sequence: TGCGCCAGCACCGGTAGCACAGATACGCAGTATTTT. Amino acids: CASTGSTDTQYF.

This sequence joins TRBV4-2 and TRBJ2-1; unclear D gene. CDR3 size: 16 residues. Germline CDR1 is LGHNA and CDR2 is YNFKEQ. V was pared by 2 bases and J by 3 bases, with 14 bases between. The CDR3 region has the DNA TGTGCCAGCAGCCAATCTGTAGAGCCTTTCTACAATGAGCAGTTCTTC. It specifies CASSQSVEPFYNEQFF.

The chain is built from TRBV5-1 and TRBJ1-6, with 7 bases aligning to TRBD1. The germline gives CDR1 SGHRS, CDR2 YFSETQ. The J segment lost 7 bases and the V segment lost 6 bases, leaving 7 bases of the junction unmatched. CDR3 size: 14 residues. CDR3 region: CASTRQGDNSPLHF. CDR3 DNA: TGCGCCAGCACCAGACAGGGAGACAATTCACCCCTCCACTTT.

This clone was observed a handful of times. The rearrangement joins TRBV6-5 to TRBJ1-6; D unresolved. The V gene lost 2 bases and the J gene lost 6 bases, with 14 bases spanning the gap. Germline V gene data show CDR1 as MNHEY and CDR2 as SVGAGI. The CDR3 length is 16 residues. CDR3 in DNA: TGTGCCAGCAGTTACATCGGCCGCGGGTTTAATTCACCCCTCCACTTT. Amino acid sequence: CASSYIGRGFNSPLHF.